These 14 T cell receptor beta chains were all obtained from the same sample, sequenced in a study of T cells in Graves' hyperthyroidism and ophthalmopathy. It was RNA transcripts that yielded the amplified TCR beta CDR3 regions. Researchers ran a first-round RT-PCR on the TCR CDR3 using the HTBI primer set. MiXCR, applied by TCRdb to the multiplex PCR reads, yields one record per CDR3 protein. There are 600,000 or so distinct CDR3 sequences in the sample; roughly 50% occur only once, and approximately 8.2% lies in the top ten. The sequencing input was peripheral blood or thyroid tissue (not recorded which). Source of these receptors: a woman under 30 with Graves' hyperthyroidism.

This chain uses TRBV19 with TRBJ2-2, with D hard to call. Germline loops: CDR1 LNHDA, CDR2 SQIVND (reference sequence). V lost 7 bases and J lost 5, with 14 bases in between. This CDR3 region has 14 residues. CDR3 residues: CASTAHSETGELFF. In nucleotides, the CDR3 is TGTGCCAGTACAGCTCATTCTGAGACCGGGGAGCTGTTTTTT.

The DNA of the CDR3 is TGTGCCAGCAGTGGACAGGGGCCCGGCTACGAGCAGTACTTC. Protein sequence: CASSGQGPGYEQYF. The rearrangement uses TRBV7-2 and TRBJ2-5, with 9 bases that match TRBD1. The DNA matches TRBJ2-7 better at its end, which makes the J call doubtful. The CDR3 spans 14 residues. From germline, CDR1 is SGHTA and CDR2 FQGNSA.

For this clonotype: At one end, the junction sequence differs from germline, possibly due to a read error. The chain couples TRBV7-9 to TRBJ2-6, with 7 bases matching TRBD1. Germline V gives CDR1 SEHNR, CDR2 FQNEAQ (reference sequence). The CDR3 contains 13 residues. The CDR3 coding sequence is TGTGCCAGCAGCGGTTCAGGGGGCAACGTCCTGACTTTC. This codes for CASSGSGGNVLTF.

The V gene is TRBV24-1, the J gene TRBJ1-2, with 7 positions matching TRBD1. Germline-derived CDR1 and CDR2 are KGHDR and SFDVKD. This CDR3 contains 13 residues. V trimming: 10 bases; J trimming: 3 bases; junction bases outside the gene matches: 7. As DNA, the CDR3 is TGTGCCACGGCAGCCGGGACAGACTATGGCTACACCTTC. It codes for CATAAGTDYGYTF.

This rearrangement joins TRBV7-9 to TRBJ2-7; TRBD2 might be the D (5 bases). This CDR3 comprises 15 residues. V lost 0 bases and J 4 bases, leaving 13 bases between the germline ends. CDR1 SEHNR and CDR2 FQNEAQ come from the germline V gene (reference sequence). The CDR3 sequence is CASSLASLGAYEQYF. Here the CDR3 DNA reads TGTGCCAGCAGCTTAGCGTCCCTGGGAGCATACGAGCAGTACTTC.

The chain couples TRBV10-3 to TRBJ2-7; D might be TRBD1 or TRBD2, each matching 6 bases. V lost 7 bases and J 7 bases, leaving 17 bases between the germline ends. Germline loops: CDR1 ENHRY, CDR2 SYGVKD. This CDR3 contains 13 residues. The CDR3 here is CAIIQGGIREQYF. CDR3 bases: TGTGCCATCATCCAAGGGGGGATTCGAGAGCAGTACTTC.

The genes are TRBV5-1 and TRBJ2-7, with D uncertain. Germline-derived CDR1 and CDR2 are SGHRS and YFSETQ. The V end lost 0 bases, the J end lost 2 bases, and 12 bases lay between the germline ends. The CDR3 consists of 15 residues. The CDR3 DNA reads as TGCGCCAGCAGCTTGGCGGCGGCCGAAGCCTACGAGCAGTACTTC. Translating gives CASSLAAAEAYEQYF.

This clonotype was counted at least ten times. This chain connects TRBV25-1 to TRBJ1-1, with D unresolved. This CDR3 region has 16 residues. Germline V gives CDR1 MGHDK, CDR2 SYGVNS. V was pared by 0 bases and J by 1 base, with 12 bases between. The CDR3 DNA follows: TGTGCCAGCAGTGAATACCAGGCAGCCGGGAACACTGAAGCTTTCTTT. Its protein is CASSEYQAAGNTEAFF.

The chain is built from TRBV25-1 and TRBJ1-2, with TRBD1 as a possible D gene (6 bases). The CDR3 extends over 14 amino acids. CDR1 is MGHDK, CDR2 SYGVNS, per germline. V was cut by 11 bases and J by 7 bases, with 23 bases left in between. CDR3: CAWSSGGAVLGYTF. The CDR3 DNA follows: TGTGCCTGGAGTAGCGGGGGCGCCGTGCTTGGCTACACCTTC.

This sequence joins TRBV25-1 and TRBJ1-6, with D unresolved. Per the germline V gene, CDR1 is MGHDK and CDR2 is SYGVNS. The CDR3 has 15 residues. The V and J ends lost 3 bases and 6 bases respectively, with 12 bases between them. In DNA form, the CDR3 reads TGTGCCAGCAGTGAGTCGCCAGTTGGTAATTCACCCCTCCACTTT. As protein: CASSESPVGNSPLHF.

The chain employs TRBV7-9 and TRBJ1-4, with unresolved D. Trimming left V 1 base short and J 5 bases short, with 8 bases between. This CDR3 has 14 residues. Germline loops: CDR1 SEHNR, CDR2 FQNEAQ (reference sequence). The CDR3 here is CASSLDPGNEKLFF. Here the CDR3 DNA reads TGTGCCAGCAGCTTAGATCCAGGAAATGAAAAACTGTTTTTT.

The rearrangement joins TRBV29-1 to TRBJ2-7, with D perhaps being TRBD1 or TRBD2 (5 bases each). This CDR3 has 13 residues. The germline V gene has CDR1 SQVTM and CDR2 ANQGSEA. V was trimmed by 4 bases and J by 3 bases, leaving 13 bases between them. The CDR3 nucleotides are TGCAGCGTTGTGTTCGGGGCGCTCTACGAGCAGTACTTC. It specifies CSVVFGALYEQYF.

In nucleotides, the CDR3 is TGTGCCAGCCATTCGAGGGGTCACTCCTACGAGCAGTACTTC. The encoded protein is CASHSRGHSYEQYF. The chain recombines TRBV2 with TRBJ2-7; the D gene could be TRBD1 or TRBD2 (5 bases each). The CDR3 spans 14 residues. The V gene's germline CDR1 is SNHLY and CDR2 FYNNEI. V gave up 8 bases and J gave up 0 bases, with 14 bases separating them.

The chain links TRBV25-1 to TRBJ1-6; TRBD1 agrees at 8 bases. Per the germline V gene, CDR1 is MGHDK and CDR2 is SYGVNS. Trimming removed 4 bases from V and 8 bases from J; junction bases left unmatched: 10. The length of the CDR3 is 16 residues. The CDR3: CASSARWQGADSPLHF. In DNA, the CDR3 is TGTGCCAGCAGTGCTAGGTGGCAGGGGGCCGATTCACCCCTCCACTTT.